This record concerns one T cell receptor beta chain sequence. The antigen remains unidentified. CDR1 and CDR2 from the germline V gene are MNHEY and SMNVEV (reference sequence). CDR3 length: 15 residues. V dropped 5 bases and J dropped 5; count of bases not matched to a gene: 11. For the second PCR, which ran for roughly 6 to 12 cycles, a sample-barcoded 5' primer and a J-beta primer mix were used. TCRdb re-called the 5' RACE reads through MiXCR, storing one row per CDR3 protein. The sample lists roughly 1,700,000 distinct CDR3 sequences, approximately 28% occurring once. The data are from a study of blood T cells in healthy people across ages. Overall study findings and caveats: Compared with aged donors, long-lived donors showed fewer expanded clones, suggesting selection. Donor CMV status was unknown, possibly confounding expanded clonotype changes.

This chain joins TRBV27 and TRBJ2-5; 7 bases are shared with TRBD1. Sequencing input: blood. The receptor was derived from a woman aged 30 to 39 in good health. CDR3 bases: TGTGCCAGCAGTGGGTTCGGTACAGGGGTGGAGACCCAGTACTTC. Protein product: CASSGFGTGVETQYF.